The entry that follows covers one T cell receptor beta chain sequence. Its antigen is undetermined. The data are from a study of T cell responses to AZD1222 COVID-19 vaccine. Overall study results and limits: Clonal diversity may have been underestimated, and the donors were mostly white British, with more females than males. Seropositivity was recorded at baseline in only a handful of AZD1222 recipients. Repertoire sampling happened only post peak T cell response.

Germline CDR1 and CDR2: SGHNT and YYREEE (reference sequence). V was pared by 3 bases and J by 7 bases, with 16 bases between. The CDR3 has 14 residues. Second-dose groups at about 4 or about 12 weeks were pooled. Clones were read by immunoSEQ multiplex PCR, and TCRdb kept only the in-frame ones, dropping some. The table includes 90,000 to 100,000 clones, approximately 91% detected once. The sequences come from peripheral blood, collected 28 days after the second AZD1222 dose. The chain couples TRBV5-4 to TRBJ1-1; D perhaps matches TRBD1 (5 bases). The TCR was taken from an adult who received the AZD1222 COVID-19 vaccine. CDR3 nucleotides: TGTGCCAGCAGCTCCAAGACAGACCATTTTGAAGCTTTCTTT. Its translation is CASSSKTDHFEAFF.